The clone carrying this T cell receptor beta chain was seen more than once but under ten times. Antigen specificity is unknown. Next came a second PCR, run for about 6 to 11 cycles, which used a sample-barcoded 5' primer along with a J-beta primer mix. Every single cDNA molecule received a tag from a template-switch adaptor with 12 random nucleotides. TCRdb re-called the 5' RACE reads through MiXCR, storing one row per CDR3 protein. The table lists about 1.6 million distinct CDR3 sequences, approximately 32% of them singletons, with 11% in the top ten. The entry originates in a study of blood T cells in healthy people across ages. Points from the study as a whole: Donors of long life had a larger count of naive CD4+ cells and greater diversity than aged donors. Naive T cell percentage by flow cytometry tracked strongly with beta diversity.

CDR1 and CDR2 (germline): LGHDT, YNNKEL (reference sequence). The V and J ends lost 3 bases and 3 bases, in that order; junction bases with no gene match: 4. This CDR3 region has 16 residues. The sample taken for sequencing was blood. The TCR was taken from a woman aged 25 to 39 in good health. The J gene is TRBJ2-3, the V gene TRBV3-1; 12 bases are shared with TRBD2. CDR3 loop: CASSHLAGGRTDTQYF. DNA of the CDR3: TGTGCCAGCAGCCATCTAGCGGGGGGGCGTACAGATACGCAGTATTTT.